The rows below give T cell receptor beta chains drawn from one sample of a study of response to subunit inactivated influenza vaccine. TCRdb processed the RT-PCR reads anew with MiXCR; each CDR3 protein has one entry. The sample has about 540,000 distinct CDR3 sequences, around 15% seen once. Here the sequenced sample was PBMCs from blood, taken roughly 12 days after vaccination. All receptors derive from a man over 45 who received an inactivated influenza vaccine. CDR3s include the opening cysteine and the closing phenylalanine or tryptophan. The D gene is left open where the match is weak. The size field is filled for only some rows; it gives once, few, many or a size class.

- | 13 | TRBJ2-7 | - | TRBV4-1 | CASSQVPVYEQYF | TGCGCCAGCAGCCAAGTTCCAGTATACGAGCAGTACTTC
- | 17 | TRBJ2-1 | TRBD2 | TRBV7-2 | CASSPGLAGGLWDEQFF | TGTGCCAGCAGCCCGGGACTAGCGGGGGGGCTTTGGGATGAGCAGTTCTTC
- | 14 | TRBJ2-1 | - | TRBV5-1 | CASSLDAGRNEQFF | TGCGCCAGCAGCTTGGACGCAGGGCGCAATGAGCAGTTCTTC
few | 15 | TRBJ1-5 | TRBD1 | TRBV27 | CASSPGTDGHQPQHF | TGTGCCAGCAGTCCCGGGACAGACGGCCATCAGCCCCAGCATTTT
few | 16 | TRBJ2-3 | TRBD2 | TRBV11-2 | CASSLGLAGHTDTQYF | TGTGCCAGCAGCTTAGGACTAGCGGGTCACACAGATACGCAGTATTTT
- | 18 | TRBJ2-3 | - | TRBV7-2 | CASSLAGGSRGVFNTQYF | TGTGCCAGCAGCTTAGCAGGGGGCTCGCGGGGGGTTTTTAATACGCAGTATTTT
- | 15 | TRBJ2-7 | TRBD2 | TRBV12-3/TRBV12-4 | CASSRLAGGHYEQYF | TGTGCCAGCAGTCGTCTAGCGGGAGGACACTACGAGCAGTACTTC
many | 13 | TRBJ2-3 | - | TRBV18 | CASSQSSTDTQYF | TGTGCCAGCTCACAATCTAGCACAGATACGCAGTATTTT
many | 14 | TRBJ2-3 | - | TRBV5-1 | CASSFTKGTDTQYF | TGCGCCAGCAGCTTCACTAAAGGAACAGATACGCAGTATTTT
few | 15 | TRBJ2-7 | - | TRBV5-6 | CASSLLGQKPYEQYF | TGTGCCAGCAGCTTGTTAGGACAGAAACCCTACGAGCAGTACTTC
- | 15 | TRBJ2-5 | TRBD2 | TRBV24-1 | CATSEAGLAKETQYF | TGTGCCACCAGTGAGGCCGGACTAGCTAAGGAGACCCAGTACTTC
few | 13 | TRBJ2-7 | - | TRBV20-1 | CSAKTGNPYEQYF | TGCAGTGCTAAAACAGGGAATCCCTACGAGCAGTACTTC
- | 16 | TRBJ2-5 | TRBD1 | TRBV27 | CASSLGTGTGEETQYF | TGTGCCAGCAGTCTGGGGACCGGGACAGGGGAAGAGACCCAGTACTTC
- | 13 | TRBJ1-1 | - | TRBV5-1 | CASSLEGVGPAFF | TGCGCCAGCAGCTTGGAGGGGGTAGGGCCGGCTTTCTTT
- | 14 | TRBJ2-3 | TRBD2 | TRBV29-1 | CSVEDGTSGTTQYF | TGCAGCGTTGAAGACGGGACTAGCGGTACAACGCAGTATTTT
few | 14 | TRBJ2-3 | - | TRBV2 | CASTGHTSTDTQYF | TGTGCCAGCACCGGGCACACAAGCACAGATACGCAGTATTTT
- | 17 | TRBJ1-2 | - | TRBV4-1 | CASSGRGDQAGDYGYTF | TGCGCCAGCAGCGGACGAGGGGATCAGGCGGGGGACTATGGCTACACCTTC
- | 14 | TRBJ1-5 | - | TRBV7-2 | CASSLYSRYQPQHF | TGTGCCAGCAGCTTATACAGCCGCTATCAGCCCCAGCATTTT
few | 12 | TRBJ2-7 | - | TRBV29-1 | CSVMDSTYEQYF | TGCAGCGTCATGGACAGTACCTACGAGCAGTACTTC
many | 17 | TRBJ1-4 | TRBD1 | TRBV7-8 | CASSRDREDSTNEKLFF | TGTGCCAGCAGCCGGGACAGGGAGGATTCGACTAATGAAAAACTGTTTTTT
- | 15 | TRBJ1-2 | TRBD1 | TRBV24-1 | CATSDGGQGRYGYTF | TGTGCCACCAGTGACGGTGGACAGGGGAGATATGGCTACACCTTC
many | 17 | TRBJ2-3 | TRBD2 | TRBV7-9 | CASSSPGLAGSTDTQYF | TGTGCCAGCAGCTCGCCGGGACTAGCGGGAAGCACAGATACGCAGTATTTT
many | 13 | TRBJ1-1 | - | TRBV20-1 | CSAEGATPAEAFF | TGCAGTGCTGAAGGCGCGACGCCAGCTGAAGCTTTCTTT
few | 12 | TRBJ1-2 | - | TRBV2 | CASREDKDGYTF | TGTGCCAGCAGAGAGGACAAGGATGGCTACACCTTC
few | 16 | TRBJ1-5 | - | TRBV5-1 | CASSLVPISGNQPQHF | TGCGCCAGCAGCTTGGTCCCGATCTCAGGCAATCAGCCCCAGCATTTT
- | 17 | TRBJ2-1 | TRBD2 | TRBV7-8 | CASSVRTSGSSYNEQFF | TGTGCCAGCAGTGTTCGGACTAGCGGGAGCTCCTACAATGAGCAGTTCTTC
- | 14 | TRBJ2-2 | TRBD1 | TRBV19 | CASIGTGRVGELFF | TGTGCCAGCATCGGGACAGGGCGGGTCGGGGAGCTGTTTTTT
many | 15 | TRBJ2-3 | - | TRBV6-1 | CASSPRNRAPDTQYF | TGTGCCAGCAGTCCCCGAAACAGGGCTCCAGATACGCAGTATTTT
few | 15 | TRBJ2-7 | TRBD2 | TRBV20-1 | CSARGFTSGSYEQYF | TGCAGTGCTAGAGGTTTTACTAGCGGGAGCTACGAGCAGTACTTC
- | 16 | TRBJ2-1 | TRBD2 | TRBV11-2 | CASSPRASGGLDEQFF | TGTGCCAGCAGCCCCCGGGCTAGCGGGGGGTTGGATGAGCAGTTCTTC
- | 13 | TRBJ1-4 | - | TRBV25-1 | CASSDRVWEKLFF | TGTGCCAGCAGTGACAGGGTGTGGGAAAAACTGTTTTTT
few | 16 | TRBJ2-7 | - | TRBV27 | CASSFIGQGGFYEQYF | TGTGCCAGCAGTTTTATTGGTCAGGGGGGTTTCTACGAGCAGTACTTC
- | 15 | TRBJ2-7 | TRBD1 | TRBV9 | CASSGTGGPFDEQYF | TGTGCCAGCAGCGGTACAGGGGGCCCATTCGACGAGCAGTACTTC
- | 14 | TRBJ2-7 | TRBD1 | TRBV6-1 | CASSPTGGDYEQYF | TGTGCCAGCAGCCCTACAGGGGGTGATTACGAGCAGTACTTC
- | 13 | TRBJ2-7 | - | TRBV20-1 | CSARDQTVYEQYF | TGCAGTGCTAGAGACCAGACAGTCTACGAGCAGTACTTC
- | 19 | TRBJ2-2 | TRBD2 | TRBV7-8 | CASSVRVIPGLVLTGELFF | TGTGCCAGCAGCGTTAGAGTAATCCCGGGACTAGTTTTGACCGGGGAGCTGTTTTTT
few | 13 | TRBJ2-7 | TRBD2 | TRBV5-1 | CASSLITGGEQYF | TGCGCCAGCAGCTTGATTACGGGGGGCGAGCAGTACTTC
- | 13 | TRBJ2-2 | - | TRBV5-1 | CASSWLVLGELFF | TGCGCCAGCAGCTGGCTGGTGCTCGGGGAGCTGTTTTTT
many | 12 | TRBJ1-1 | - | TRBV29-1 | CSVLDGSSEAFF | TGCAGCGTTCTAGACGGGAGCTCTGAAGCTTTCTTT
few | 15 | TRBJ1-1 | - | TRBV20-1 | CSARLPGLSNTEAFF | TGCAGTGCTAGACTTCCGGGACTTTCGAACACTGAAGCTTTCTTT
once | 16 | TRBJ2-5 | - | TRBV4-1 | CASSLNPRTGRETQYF | TGCGCCAGCAGCCTGAACCCCCGCACAGGCCGAGAGACCCAGTACTTC
few | 16 | TRBJ1-6 | - | TRBV3-1 | CASRQGRGANNSPLHF | TGTGCCAGCAGACAAGGAAGGGGGGCTAATAATTCACCCCTCCACTTT
- | 12 | TRBJ2-1 | - | TRBV20-1 | CSAPLPWDEQFF | TGCAGTGCTCCCTTACCCTGGGATGAGCAGTTCTTC